The sample holds one count of the clone carrying this T cell receptor (beta chain). Its antigen is not known. This record comes from a study of cytomegalovirus exposure and HLA in healthy donors. Broader study findings: The study designated 150 or so TCR beta chains cytomegalovirus-associated.

The protocol was immunoSEQ multiplex PCR, while the TCRdb copy is restricted to in-frame clones and leaves out a portion. The top ten clones hold around 3.5% of a sample with about 130,000 clones, under 90% of them seen once. From germline, CDR1 is MNHEY and CDR2 SVGAGI. The trim removed 7 bases at V and 9 bases at J, leaving 13 bases unmatched. This CDR3 has 14 amino acids. The receptor was derived from a man aged 25 to 40 in good health and CMV-seronegative. Sequencing input: PBMCs. This chain uses TRBV6-5 with TRBJ2-7; 9 bases map to TRBD1. Here the CDR3 reads CASMGLGQGFGQYF. Written as DNA, the CDR3 is TGTGCCAGCATGGGGCTGGGACAGGGTTTCGGGCAGTACTTC.